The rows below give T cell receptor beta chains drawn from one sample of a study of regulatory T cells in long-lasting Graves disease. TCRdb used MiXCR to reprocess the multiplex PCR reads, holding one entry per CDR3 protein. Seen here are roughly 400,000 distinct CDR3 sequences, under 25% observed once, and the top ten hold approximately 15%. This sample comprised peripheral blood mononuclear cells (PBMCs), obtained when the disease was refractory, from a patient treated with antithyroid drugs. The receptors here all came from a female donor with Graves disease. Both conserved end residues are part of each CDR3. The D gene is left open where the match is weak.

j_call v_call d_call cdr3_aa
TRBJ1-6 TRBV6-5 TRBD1 CASSYGTVDNSPLHF
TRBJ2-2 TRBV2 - CASSALTSPGELFF
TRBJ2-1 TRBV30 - CAWSPGLYNEQFF
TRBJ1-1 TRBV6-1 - CASSEERVFSEQKAFF
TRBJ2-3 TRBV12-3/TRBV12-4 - CASRLGTDTDTQYF
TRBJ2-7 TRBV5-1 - CASSFFAGYEQYF
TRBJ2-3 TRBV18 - CASSPPVTDTQYF
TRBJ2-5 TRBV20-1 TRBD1 CRGTVGPLETQYF
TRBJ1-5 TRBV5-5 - CASSLVGGEGNQPQHF
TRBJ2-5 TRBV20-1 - CSAAIAGLGETQYF
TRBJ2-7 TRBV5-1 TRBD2 CASSLEGRGAPYEQYF
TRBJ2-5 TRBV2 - CASSVVRGETQYF
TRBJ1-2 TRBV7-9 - CAIGQTLLF